The T cell receptor (beta chain) described here comes from a study of early T cells in non-severe SARS-CoV-2 infection. Background on the study: Sequencing input comprised bulk RNA from unsorted whole blood; chain pairing was not available. Findings and limits, study-wide: Using VDJdb, the matching emphasized anti-spike CD8 responses while missing private and CD4 specificities.

This clonotype was picked up many times. Its specificity is unknown. The CDR3 is made up of 14 amino acids. CDR1 and CDR2 from the germline V gene are LGHNA and YSLEER. Trimming left V 3 bases short and J 4 bases short, with 12 bases between. Individual cDNA molecules received unique molecular identifiers during library preparation. TCRdb re-derived calls from the 5' RACE reads in MiXCR, one entry per CDR3 protein. The table lists 30,000 to 40,000 distinct CDR3 sequences, almost 6% of them singletons. V gene TRBV4-3 combines with J gene TRBJ2-5; a possible D gene is TRBD2 (6 bases). The TCR was taken from an adult who was a healthcare worker with PCR-confirmed SARS-CoV-2 infection or an uninfected control (not recorded which). The sequencing sample was made of whole blood. The CDR3 region has the DNA TGCGCCAGCAGCCAGACCTCTAGCGCAGAGACCCAGTACTTC. Its protein is CASSQTSSAETQYF.